The 7 T cell receptor beta chains below come from one sample, sequenced in a study of response to subunit inactivated influenza vaccine. TCRdb ran MiXCR on the RT-PCR reads and lists one entry per CDR3 protein. Found here are about 170,000 distinct CDR3 sequences, more than 10% of them singletons; the top ten hold 29%. The data also belong to a second study, concerning T cells expressing NK-cell markers. As that report states: With UMIs, 5'RACE template switching was used to make TCR beta cDNA.

The material was CD8+ T cells sorted from PBMCs, obtained 11 to 12 days after vaccination. The receptor set was obtained from a man aged 45-60 years who received an inactivated influenza vaccine.

This clonotype was found a few times. The rearrangement links TRBV12-3 or TRBV12-4 to TRBJ2-6; D is uncertain. CDR3 size: 15 residues. V lost 3 bases and J 0 bases, leaving 6 bases between the germline ends. The CDR3 nucleotides read TGTGCCAGCAGTTTGGGTTTCTCTGGGGCCAACGTCCTGACTTTC. As protein: CASSLGFSGANVLTF.

The chain employs TRBV19 and TRBJ2-7; D assignment may be TRBD1 or TRBD2 (5 bases each). This CDR3 spans 14 amino acids. The germline gives CDR1 LNHDA, CDR2 SQIVND (reference sequence). V was pared by 6 bases and J by 1 base, with 13 bases between. The CDR3 region has the DNA TGTGCCAGTAGCATGCTCGGGGCTTCCTACGAGCAGTACTTC. This sequence encodes CASSMLGASYEQYF.

V gene TRBV11-2 combines with J gene TRBJ2-2; D not resolved. Per the germline V gene, CDR1 is SGHAT and CDR2 is FQNNGV. CDR3 size: 14 residues. Between the trimmed V and J ends, which lost 1 base and 7 bases, there was a span of 10 bases. The CDR3, as DNA: TGTGCCAGCAGCTTAGTGGTGGGTAGCGGGGAGCTGTTTTTT. Its protein product is CASSLVVGSGELFF.

This sequence joins TRBV5-5 and TRBJ2-1; 10 bases agree with TRBD2. CDR3 length equals 15 residues. V shed 2 bases and J 5 bases; nucleotides not matched to a gene: 4. CDR1 is SGHKS and CDR2 is YYEKEE in the germline V gene (reference sequence). The CDR3 DNA follows: TGTGCCAGCAGCTTCTTTAGCGGGAGGAACAATGAGCAGTTCTTC. The encoded protein is CASSFFSGRNNEQFF. The full variable domain, its missing parts supplied by reference TRBV5-5 and TRBJ2-1, is DAGVTQSPTHLIKTRGQQVTLRCSPISGHKSVSWYQQVLGQGPQFIFQYYEKEERGRGNFPDRFSARQFPNYSSELNVNALLLGDSALYLCASSFFSGRNNEQFFGPGTRLTVL.

This clonotype was seen only a few times. This rearrangement joins TRBV5-6 to TRBJ2-5; possibly TRBD1 for D (6 bases). Deletions cut 0 bases from V and 5 bases from J, with 14 bases between. Germline lookup yields CDR1 SGHDT and CDR2 YYEEEE. There are 15 residues in the CDR3. The CDR3 loop reads CASSLEGRGRETQYF. The DNA of the CDR3 is TGTGCCAGCAGCTTGGAAGGCAGGGGTAGGGAGACCCAGTACTTC.

Written as DNA, the CDR3 is TGCGCCAGCAGCCAAGAGGTGGGTGTTGTCTACGAGCAGTACTTC. Its protein is CASSQEVGVVYEQYF. The J gene is TRBJ2-7, the V gene TRBV4-1; D remains ambiguous. V lost 0 bases to trimming and J lost 3 bases, with 12 bases between them. The CDR3 spans 15 residues. Per the germline V gene, CDR1 is MGHRA and CDR2 is YSYEKL.

This clonotype has a handful of counts. V usage is TRBV6-1 and J usage is TRBJ2-7, with 7 bases that match TRBD1. V shed 5 bases and J 4 bases; nucleotides not matched to a gene: 14. The CDR3 loop spans 16 amino acids. Germline CDR1 MNHNS, CDR2 SASEGT. CDR3: CASSLTPEGALYEQYF. Written as DNA, the CDR3 is TGTGCCAGCAGTCTCACGCCAGAGGGGGCCTTGTACGAGCAGTACTTC.